This T cell receptor (beta chain) originates from a study of shared clonotypes between healthy human individuals. V lost 0 bases to trimming and J lost 7 bases, with 9 bases between them. Germline V lookup: CDR1 MNHEY, CDR2 SVGAGI. The CDR3 has 13 residues. Regarding this clone: Other DNA sequences in the sample encode the same CDR3.

Profiled with immunoSEQ multiplex PCR; TCRdb holds only in-frame clones, not every one. The sample carries around 1.4 million clones, approximately 98.5% recorded once. The specimen sequenced was naive CD4+ T cells sorted from blood. The subset here: CD45RA+ positively selected. The receptor was isolated from a man aged 30 to 45 in good health. The chain has TRBV6-5 and TRBJ1-1, with a tentative D call TRBD1 (6 bases). The DNA for the CDR3 is TGTGCCAGCAGTTACTCAGGGGGTGGTGAAGCTTTCTTT. It translates to CASSYSGGGEAFF.